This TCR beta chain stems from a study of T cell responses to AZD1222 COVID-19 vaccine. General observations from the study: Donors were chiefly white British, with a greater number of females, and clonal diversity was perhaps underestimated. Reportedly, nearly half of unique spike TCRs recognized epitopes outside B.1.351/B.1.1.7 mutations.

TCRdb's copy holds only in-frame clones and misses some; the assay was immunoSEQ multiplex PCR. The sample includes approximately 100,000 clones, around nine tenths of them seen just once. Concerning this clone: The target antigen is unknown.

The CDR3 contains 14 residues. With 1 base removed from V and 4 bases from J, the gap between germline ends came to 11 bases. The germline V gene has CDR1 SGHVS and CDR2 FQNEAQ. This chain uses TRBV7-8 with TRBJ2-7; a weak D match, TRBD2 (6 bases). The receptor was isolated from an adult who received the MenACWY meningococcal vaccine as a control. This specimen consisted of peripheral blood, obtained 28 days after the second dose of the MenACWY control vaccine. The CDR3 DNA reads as TGTGCCAGCAGCTTAGTACGGGGGATTTACGAGCAGTACTTC. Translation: CASSLVRGIYEQYF.